This entry is about one T cell receptor beta chain. This record comes from a study of blood T cell repertoires in COVID-19. Clones were sequenced by immunoSEQ multiplex PCR, and TCRdb holds only the in-frame ones, with some missing. The sample lists about 480,000 clones, 85% to 90% occurring once. This CDR3 is 13 amino acids long. CDR1 is ENHRY, CDR2 SYGVKD, per germline. Unmatched junction bases numbered 6, after V lost 6 bases and J lost 7 bases. The sequence was obtained from a woman aged 45-65 years with COVID-19, enrolled during active disease. The sample consisted of peripheral blood. This chain links TRBV10-3 with TRBJ1-2; 9 bases map to TRBD1. The CDR3 here is CAISLGQGSGYTF. The CDR3 DNA is TGTGCCATCAGCCTGGGACAGGGATCTGGCTACACCTTC.